This TCR beta chain was recorded in a study of shared clonotypes between healthy human individuals. Study outcomes and limitations: Measured sharing among donors was expected to vary with sequencing depth. What naive subsets generally showed was a larger estimated richness than memory subsets showed.

Deep-level running was used for the assay. Data came from immunoSEQ multiplex PCR; TCRdb stores just in-frame clones and leaves some out. This sample yields approximately 2.1 million clones, of which 80% to 95% are seen a single time; about 0.41% belongs to the top ten. As concerns this clone: Its antigen is not known.

Both subsets, CD45RA+ naive and CD45RA-negative memory, were split from the CD4+ cells. CDR3 size: 16 residues. Unmatched junction bases numbered 3, after V lost 5 bases and J lost 1 base. CDR1 is PRHDT and CDR2 is FYEKMQ in the germline V gene (reference sequence). This chain uses TRBV13 with TRBJ2-7, with 15 bases lining up with TRBD2. Sequenced sample: naive CD4+ T cells from PBMCs. As for subset: CD45RA+ positively selected. This receptor was identified in a man aged 18 to 30 in good health. Some clones in this sample may be carry-over from other donors' samples. The CDR3 loop reads CASSGGLAGGSYEQYF. For the CDR3, the DNA is TGTGCCAGCAGCGGAGGACTAGCGGGAGGGTCCTACGAGCAGTACTTC. The variable domain in full, with the rest retrieved from reference TRBV13 and TRBJ2-7, is AAGVIQSPRHLIKEKRETATLKCYPIPRHDTVYWYQQGPGQDPQFLISFYEKMQSDKGSIPDRFSAQQFSDYHSELNMSSLELGDSALYFCASSGGLAGGSYEQYFGPGTRLTVT.